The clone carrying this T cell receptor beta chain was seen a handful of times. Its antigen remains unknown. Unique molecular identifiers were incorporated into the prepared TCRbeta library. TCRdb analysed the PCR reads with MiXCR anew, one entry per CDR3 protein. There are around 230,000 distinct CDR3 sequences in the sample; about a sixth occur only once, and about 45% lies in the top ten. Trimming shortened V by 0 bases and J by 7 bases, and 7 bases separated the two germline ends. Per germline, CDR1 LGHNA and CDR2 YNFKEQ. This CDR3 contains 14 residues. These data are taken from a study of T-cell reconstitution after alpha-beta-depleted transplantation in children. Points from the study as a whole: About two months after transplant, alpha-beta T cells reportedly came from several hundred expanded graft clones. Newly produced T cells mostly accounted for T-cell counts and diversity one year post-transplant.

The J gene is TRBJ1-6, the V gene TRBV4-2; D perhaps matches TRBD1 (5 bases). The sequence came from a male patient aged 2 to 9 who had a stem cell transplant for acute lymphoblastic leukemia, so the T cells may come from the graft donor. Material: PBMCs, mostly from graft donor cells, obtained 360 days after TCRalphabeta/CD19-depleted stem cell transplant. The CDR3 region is CASSQDRVNSPLHF. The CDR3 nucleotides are TGTGCCAGCAGCCAAGACAGGGTCAATTCACCCCTCCACTTT.